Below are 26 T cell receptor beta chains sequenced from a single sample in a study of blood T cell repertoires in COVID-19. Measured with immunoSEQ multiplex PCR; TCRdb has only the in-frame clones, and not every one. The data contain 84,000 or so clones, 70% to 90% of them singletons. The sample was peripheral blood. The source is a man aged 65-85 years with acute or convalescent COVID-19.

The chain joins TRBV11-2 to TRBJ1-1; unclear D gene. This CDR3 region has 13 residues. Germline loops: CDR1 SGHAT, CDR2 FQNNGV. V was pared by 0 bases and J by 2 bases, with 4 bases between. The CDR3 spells CASSLDRNTEAFF. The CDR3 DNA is TGTGCCAGCAGCTTAGACAGAAACACTGAAGCTTTCTTT.

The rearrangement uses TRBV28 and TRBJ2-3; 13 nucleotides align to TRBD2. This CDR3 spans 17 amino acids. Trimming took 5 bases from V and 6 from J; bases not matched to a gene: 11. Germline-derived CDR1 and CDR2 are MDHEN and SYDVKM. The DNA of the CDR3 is TGTGCCAGCAGTCTCTTCCAAGGACTAGCGGGAGCCGATACGCAGTATTTT. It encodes CASSLFQGLAGADTQYF.

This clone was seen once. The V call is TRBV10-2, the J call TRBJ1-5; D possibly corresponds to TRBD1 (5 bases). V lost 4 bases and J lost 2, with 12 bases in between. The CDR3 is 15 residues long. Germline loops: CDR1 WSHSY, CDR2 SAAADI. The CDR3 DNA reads TGCGCCAGCAGTGCCCCGGACATAGGCAATCAGCCCCAGCATTTT. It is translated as CASSAPDIGNQPQHF.

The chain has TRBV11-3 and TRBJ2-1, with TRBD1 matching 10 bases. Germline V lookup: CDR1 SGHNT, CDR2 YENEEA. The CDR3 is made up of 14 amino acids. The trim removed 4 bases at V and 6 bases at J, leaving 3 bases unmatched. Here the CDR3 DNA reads TGTGCCAGCAGCTACAGGACAGGGGGCAATGAGCAGTTCTTC. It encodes CASSYRTGGNEQFF.

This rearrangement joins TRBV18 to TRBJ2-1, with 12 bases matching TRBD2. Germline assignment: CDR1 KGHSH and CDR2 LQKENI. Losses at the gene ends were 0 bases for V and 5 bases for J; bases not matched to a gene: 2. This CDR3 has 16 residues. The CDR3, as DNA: TGTGCCAGCTCACCACCGGGACTAGCGGGCAACAATGAGCAGTTCTTC. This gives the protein CASSPPGLAGNNEQFF.

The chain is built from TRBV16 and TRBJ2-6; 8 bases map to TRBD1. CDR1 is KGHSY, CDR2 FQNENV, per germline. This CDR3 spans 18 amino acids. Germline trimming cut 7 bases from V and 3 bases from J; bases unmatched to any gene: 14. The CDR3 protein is CASTPAPGQVFGANVLTF. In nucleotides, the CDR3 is TGTGCCAGCACCCCAGCTCCGGGACAGGTATTTGGGGCCAACGTCCTGACTTTC. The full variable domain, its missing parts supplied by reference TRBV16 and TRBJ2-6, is GEEVAQTPKHLVRGEGQKAKLYCAPIKGHSYVFWYQQVLKNEFKFLISFQNENVFDETGMPKERFSAKCLPNSPCSLEIQATKLEDSAVYFCASTPAPGQVFGANVLTFGAGSRLTVL.

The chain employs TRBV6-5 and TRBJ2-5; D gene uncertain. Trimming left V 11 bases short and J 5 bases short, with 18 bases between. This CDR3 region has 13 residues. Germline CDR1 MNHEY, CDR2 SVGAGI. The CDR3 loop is CAGSRLAGETQYF. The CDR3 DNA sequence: TGTGCCGGGTCTCGGTTAGCTGGGGAGACCCAGTACTTC.

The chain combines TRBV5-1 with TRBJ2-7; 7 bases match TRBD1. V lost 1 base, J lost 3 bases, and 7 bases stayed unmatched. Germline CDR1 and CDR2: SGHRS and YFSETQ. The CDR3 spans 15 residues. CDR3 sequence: CASSLLQGIIYEQYF. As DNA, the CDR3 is TGCGCCAGCAGCTTGTTACAGGGGATTATCTACGAGCAGTACTTC.

The CDR3: CASSQQGWNSPLHF. In DNA form, the CDR3 reads TGTGCCAGCAGCCAACAGGGCTGGAATTCACCCCTCCACTTT. The chain employs TRBV3-1 (or the pseudogene TRBV3-2) and TRBJ1-6; a weak D match, TRBD1 (5 bases). Germline loops: CDR1 LGHDT, CDR2 YNNKEL (reference sequence). V lost 2 bases and J 7 bases, leaving 9 bases between the germline ends. The CDR3 loop spans 14 amino acids.

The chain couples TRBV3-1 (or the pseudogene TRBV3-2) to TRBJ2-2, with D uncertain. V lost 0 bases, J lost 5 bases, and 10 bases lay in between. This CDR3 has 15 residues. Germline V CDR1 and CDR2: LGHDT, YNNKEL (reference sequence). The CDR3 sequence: CASSQDRTVTGELFF. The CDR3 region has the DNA TGTGCCAGCAGCCAAGATCGAACAGTTACCGGGGAGCTGTTTTTT.

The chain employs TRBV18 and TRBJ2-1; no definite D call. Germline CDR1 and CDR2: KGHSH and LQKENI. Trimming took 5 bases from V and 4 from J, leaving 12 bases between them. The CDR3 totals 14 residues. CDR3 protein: CASSSLLVYNEQFF. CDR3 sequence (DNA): TGTGCCAGCTCAAGCCTTTTGGTTTACAATGAGCAGTTCTTC.

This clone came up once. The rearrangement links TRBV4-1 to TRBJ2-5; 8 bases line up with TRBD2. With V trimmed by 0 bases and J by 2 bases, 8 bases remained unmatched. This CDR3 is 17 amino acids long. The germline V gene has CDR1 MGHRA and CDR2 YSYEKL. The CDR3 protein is CASSQDPSGGIQETQYF. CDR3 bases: TGCGCCAGCAGCCAAGATCCGAGCGGGGGAATTCAAGAGACCCAGTACTTC.

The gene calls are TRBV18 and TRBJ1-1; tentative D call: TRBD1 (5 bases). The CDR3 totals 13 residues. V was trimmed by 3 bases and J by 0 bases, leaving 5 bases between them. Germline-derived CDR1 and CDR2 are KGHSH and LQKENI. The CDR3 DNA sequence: TGTGCCAGCTCACCGACAGTGAACACTGAAGCTTTCTTT. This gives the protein CASSPTVNTEAFF. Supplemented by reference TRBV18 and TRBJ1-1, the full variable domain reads NAGVMQNPRHLVRRRGQEARLRCSPMKGHSHVYWYRQLPEEGLKFMVYLQKENIIDESGMPKERFSAEFPKEGPSILRIQQVVRGDSAAYFCASSPTVNTEAFFGQGTRLTVV.

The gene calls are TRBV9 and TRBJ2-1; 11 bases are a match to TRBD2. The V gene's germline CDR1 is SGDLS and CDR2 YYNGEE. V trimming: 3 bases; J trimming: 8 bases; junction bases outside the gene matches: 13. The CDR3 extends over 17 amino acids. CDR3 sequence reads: CASSAQPTSGRKDEQFF. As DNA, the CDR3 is TGTGCCAGCAGCGCCCAACCAACTAGCGGGAGAAAAGATGAGCAGTTCTTC.

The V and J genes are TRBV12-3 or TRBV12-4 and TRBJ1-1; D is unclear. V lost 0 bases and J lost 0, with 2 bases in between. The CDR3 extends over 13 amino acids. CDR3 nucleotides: TGTGCCAGCAGTTTAGCCGTGAACACTGAAGCTTTCTTT. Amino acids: CASSLAVNTEAFF.

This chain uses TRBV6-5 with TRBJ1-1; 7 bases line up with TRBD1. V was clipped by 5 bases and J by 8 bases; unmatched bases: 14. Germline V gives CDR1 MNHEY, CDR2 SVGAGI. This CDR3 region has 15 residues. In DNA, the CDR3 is TGTGCCAGCAGTCGGGACAGTCGCAGTTTTTCCGAAGCTTTCTTT. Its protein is CASSRDSRSFSEAFF.

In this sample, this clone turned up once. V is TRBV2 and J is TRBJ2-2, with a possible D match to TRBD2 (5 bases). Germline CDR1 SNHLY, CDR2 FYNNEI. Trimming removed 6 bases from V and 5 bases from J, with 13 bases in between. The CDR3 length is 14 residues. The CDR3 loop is CASSPVRGTGELFF. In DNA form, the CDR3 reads TGTGCCAGCAGCCCCGTTAGAGGGACCGGGGAGCTGTTTTTT.

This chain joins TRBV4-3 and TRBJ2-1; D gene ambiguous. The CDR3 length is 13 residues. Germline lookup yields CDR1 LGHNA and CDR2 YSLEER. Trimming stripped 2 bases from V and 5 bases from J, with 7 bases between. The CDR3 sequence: CASSQNLHNEQFF. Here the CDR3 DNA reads TGCGCCAGCAGCCAAAATCTACACAATGAGCAGTTCTTC.

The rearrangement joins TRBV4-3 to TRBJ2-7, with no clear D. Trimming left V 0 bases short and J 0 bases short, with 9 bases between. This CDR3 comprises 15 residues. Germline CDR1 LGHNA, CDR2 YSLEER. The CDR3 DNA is TGCGCCAGCAGCCAAGAAGCCCGCGCCTCCTACGAGCAGTACTTC. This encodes CASSQEARASYEQYF.

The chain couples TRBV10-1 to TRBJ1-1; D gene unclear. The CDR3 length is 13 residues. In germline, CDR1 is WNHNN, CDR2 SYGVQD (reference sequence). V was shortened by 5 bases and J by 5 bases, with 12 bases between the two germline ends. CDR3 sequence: CASSPSGGTEAFF. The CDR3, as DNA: TGCGCCAGCAGTCCTTCGGGCGGGACTGAAGCTTTCTTT.

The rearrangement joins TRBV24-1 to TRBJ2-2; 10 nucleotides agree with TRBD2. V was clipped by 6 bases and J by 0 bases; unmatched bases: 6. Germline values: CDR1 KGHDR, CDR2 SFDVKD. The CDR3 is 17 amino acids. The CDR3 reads CATSRSGGQTNTGELFF. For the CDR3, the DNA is TGTGCCACCAGTCGTAGCGGGGGGCAAACGAACACCGGGGAGCTGTTTTTT.

CDR3 loop: CASSPGPSSYNSPLHF. CDR3 nucleotides: TGTGCCAGCAGTCCAGGCCCGAGCTCCTATAATTCACCCCTCCACTTT. This chain connects TRBV2 to TRBJ1-6, with D unresolved. Germline values: CDR1 SNHLY, CDR2 FYNNEI. The CDR3 has 16 residues. V lost 5 bases and J 0 bases, leaving 11 bases between the germline ends.

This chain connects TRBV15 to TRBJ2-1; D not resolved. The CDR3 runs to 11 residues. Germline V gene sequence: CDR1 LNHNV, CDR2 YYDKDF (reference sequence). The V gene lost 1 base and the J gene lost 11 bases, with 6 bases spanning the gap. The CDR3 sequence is CATSRGDQQFF. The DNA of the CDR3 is TGTGCCACCAGCAGAGGAGATCAGCAGTTCTTC.

This CDR3 reads CASSVGGTSYNEQFF. The CDR3 bases are TGTGCCAGCAGCGTCGGCGGGACTAGCTACAATGAGCAGTTCTTC. The chain carries TRBV9 and TRBJ2-1; 8 bases are a match to TRBD2. The CDR3 length is 15 residues. The trim removed 2 bases at V and 3 bases at J, leaving 4 bases unmatched. Germline V lookup: CDR1 SGDLS, CDR2 YYNGEE.

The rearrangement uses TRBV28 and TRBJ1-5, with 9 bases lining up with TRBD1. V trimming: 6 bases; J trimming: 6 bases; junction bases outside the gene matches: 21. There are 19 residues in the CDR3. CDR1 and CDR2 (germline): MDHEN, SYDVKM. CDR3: CASSPGGTGITNRPQPQHF. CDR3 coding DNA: TGTGCCAGCAGCCCCGGGGGGACAGGGATTACCAATCGCCCTCAGCCCCAGCATTTT.

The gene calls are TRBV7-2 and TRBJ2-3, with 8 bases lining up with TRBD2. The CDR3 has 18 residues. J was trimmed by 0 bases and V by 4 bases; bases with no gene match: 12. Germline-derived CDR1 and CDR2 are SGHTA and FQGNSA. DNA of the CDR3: TGTGCCAGCAGCTCACGGGGGGTAGCGGGGTATAGCACAGATACGCAGTATTTT. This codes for CASSSRGVAGYSTDTQYF.